This T cell receptor beta chain emerged from a study of cytomegalovirus exposure and HLA in healthy donors. This CDR3 is 15 amino acids long. Trimming cost V 0 bases and J 1 base, with 10 bases left between them. CDR1 MNHEY and CDR2 SMNVEV come from the germline V gene (reference sequence). Use of 60 Vbeta and 13 Jbeta primers characterized the PCR. Using immunoSEQ multiplex PCR, the repertoire was profiled, and TCRdb retains in-frame clones only, with some absent. The sample records roughly 130,000 clones, around 73% being singletons. Whole-study findings and limits: At a 0.05 false discovery rate, a later analysis found some 18,000 TCR beta sequences to be associated with HLA alleles.

On this clone itself: As yet, its antigen is unknown.

This receptor was taken from a woman in her forties in good health and CMV-seronegative. Material: PBMCs. The gene calls are TRBV27 and TRBJ2-7; D perhaps matches TRBD1 (5 bases). The CDR3 sequence is CASSLSMGPSYEQYV. CDR3 DNA: TGTGCCAGCAGTTTATCAATGGGGCCTTCCTACGAGCAGTACGTC.